The entry that follows covers one T cell receptor (beta chain) sequence. The antigen is unknown. Sequencing used immunoSEQ multiplex PCR; TCRdb keeps in-frame clones, though not all of them. The sample holds about 59,000 clones; 86% are singletons and the top ten take under 1.5%. Before the COVID-19 pandemic, during about 2010-2019, CD4+ T cells were taken from unexposed donors. This entry comes from a study of CD4 T cells in relation to SARS-CoV-2 and coronaviruses. Study-wide results and caveats: Crossreactivity was assessed only for spike protein, not other viral proteins. Around two thirds of donors had memory CD4+ clonotypes crossrecognizing SARS-CoV-2 and common cold coronavirus spike.

The V gene's germline CDR1 is WSHSY and CDR2 SAAADI. Deletions cut 0 bases from V and 0 bases from J, with 11 bases between. The CDR3 runs to 16 residues. Specimen: memory CD4+ T cells from PBMCs. The clonotype comes from a human donor in good health. The gene calls are TRBV10-2 and TRBJ1-2; no clear D. The CDR3 is CASSESGGTANYGYTF. The CDR3 coding sequence is TGCGCCAGCAGTGAGTCGGGCGGTACCGCTAACTATGGCTACACCTTC.